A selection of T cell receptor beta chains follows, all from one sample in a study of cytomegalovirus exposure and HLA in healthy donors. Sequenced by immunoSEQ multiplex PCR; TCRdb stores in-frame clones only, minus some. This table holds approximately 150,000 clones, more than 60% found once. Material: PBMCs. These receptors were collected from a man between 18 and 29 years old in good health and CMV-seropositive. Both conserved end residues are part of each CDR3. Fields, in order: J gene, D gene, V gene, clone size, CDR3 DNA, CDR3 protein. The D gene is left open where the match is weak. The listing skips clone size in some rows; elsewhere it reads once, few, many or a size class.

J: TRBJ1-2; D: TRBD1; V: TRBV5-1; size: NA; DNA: TGCGCCAGCAGCTCGACTTCAGGGGGCTGGGACTATGGCTACACCTTC; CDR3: CASSSTSGGWDYGYTF
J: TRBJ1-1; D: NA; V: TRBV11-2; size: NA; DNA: TGTGCCAGCAGCTCGGACGGCAGGAGGGGAAACACTGAAGCTTTCTTT; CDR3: CASSSDGRRGNTEAFF
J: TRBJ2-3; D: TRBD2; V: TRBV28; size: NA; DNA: TGTGCCAGCAGTGCAAGCGGGAGCCCTCGGGGAGATACGCAGTATTTT; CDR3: CASSASGSPRGDTQYF
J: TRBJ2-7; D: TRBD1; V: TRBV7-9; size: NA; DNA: TGTGCCAGCAGCTTATATTCTAACAGGGGGATTTCCTACGAGCAGTACTTC; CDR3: CASSLYSNRGISYEQYF
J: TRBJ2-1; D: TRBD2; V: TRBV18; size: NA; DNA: TGTGCCAGCTCACCACTTTATACTAGCGGGAGTACCAATGAGCAGTTCTTC; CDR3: CASSPLYTSGSTNEQFF
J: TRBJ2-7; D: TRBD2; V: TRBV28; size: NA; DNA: TGTGCCAGCACCCTTAGCGGGAGTTTCCCCTACGAGCAGTACTTC; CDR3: CASTLSGSFPYEQYF
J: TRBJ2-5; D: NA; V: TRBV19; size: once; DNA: TGTGCCAGTAGTTACTCGCACCAAGAGACCCAGTACTTC; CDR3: CASSYSHQETQYF
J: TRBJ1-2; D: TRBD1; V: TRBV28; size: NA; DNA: TGTGCCAGCAGTTCCGGGACAGACTATGGCTACACCTTC; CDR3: CASSSGTDYGYTF
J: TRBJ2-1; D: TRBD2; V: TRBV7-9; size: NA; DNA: TGTGCCAGCAGGGTAGTGGGCGGGAGGTCGTTAAATGAGCAGTTCTTC; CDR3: CASRVVGGRSLNEQFF
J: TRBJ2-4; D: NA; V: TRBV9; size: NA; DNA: TGTGCCAGCAGCGACGGGAGAGCCAAAAACATTCAGTACTTC; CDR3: CASSDGRAKNIQYF
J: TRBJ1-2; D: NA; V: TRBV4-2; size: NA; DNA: TGTGCCAGCAGCGGGGGGTGGTACACCTTC; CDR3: CASSGGWYTF
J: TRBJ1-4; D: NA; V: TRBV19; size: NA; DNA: TGTGCCAGTAGTATTTGGGGCAAACTCGACACACCAACTAATGAAAAACTGTTTTTT; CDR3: CASSIWGKLDTPTNEKLFF